Listed below are T cell receptor beta chains from one sample, sequenced in a study of identical twins. TCRdb recomputed calls from the 5' RACE reads with MiXCR, one row per CDR3 protein. This sample has 150,000 or so distinct CDR3 sequences, with roughly 3.5% found just once. The sample taken for sequencing was memory T cells sorted from blood. Receptor source: a man younger than 35 in good health. The CDR3 runs from the conserved cysteine through the conserved F or W. The D gene is left open where the match is weak. Sizes are listed as once, few, many or a size class.

D gene: .; J gene: TRBJ2-7; clone size: many; V gene: TRBV18; CDR3 protein: CASSPSGQPYEQYF; CDR3 DNA: TGTGCCAGCTCACCATCAGGACAGCCATACGAGCAGTACTTC
D gene: TRBD2; J gene: TRBJ2-1; clone size: many; V gene: TRBV15; CDR3 protein: CATSRTSGSYEQFF; CDR3 DNA: TGTGCCACCAGCAGGACTAGCGGGAGCTATGAGCAGTTCTTC
D gene: .; J gene: TRBJ1-4; clone size: many; V gene: TRBV5-1; CDR3 protein: CASSLMGVSEKLFF; CDR3 DNA: TGCGCCAGCAGCTTGATGGGGGTATCTGAAAAACTGTTTTTT
D gene: .; J gene: TRBJ2-2; clone size: many; V gene: TRBV20-1; CDR3 protein: CSARDTQGTGELFF; CDR3 DNA: TGCAGTGCTAGGGACACCCAAGGGACCGGGGAGCTGTTTTTT
D gene: TRBD2; J gene: TRBJ2-3; clone size: many; V gene: TRBV7-8; CDR3 protein: CASSPGVREGHDTQYF; CDR3 DNA: TGTGCCAGCAGCCCCGGGGTGCGGGAGGGCCATGATACGCAGTATTTT
D gene: TRBD2; J gene: TRBJ2-3; clone size: few; V gene: TRBV18; CDR3 protein: CASSPLRREGPTDTQYF; CDR3 DNA: TGTGCCAGCTCACCCCTGCGGCGGGAGGGCCCCACAGATACGCAGTATTTT
D gene: .; J gene: TRBJ2-7; clone size: many; V gene: TRBV12-3/TRBV12-4; CDR3 protein: CASSLIGPGGGSYEQYF; CDR3 DNA: TGTGCCAGCAGTTTAATTGGCCCGGGCGGAGGCTCCTACGAGCAGTACTTC
D gene: TRBD1; J gene: TRBJ2-1; clone size: many; V gene: TRBV29-1; CDR3 protein: CSVVMGQGRWEQFF; CDR3 DNA: TGCAGCGTTGTGATGGGACAGGGCCGTTGGGAGCAGTTCTTC
D gene: .; J gene: TRBJ2-3; clone size: many; V gene: TRBV12-3/TRBV12-4; CDR3 protein: CASSSLSDTQYF; CDR3 DNA: TGTGCCAGCAGTTCCCTGTCAGATACGCAGTATTTT
D gene: TRBD2; J gene: TRBJ2-1; clone size: many; V gene: TRBV3-1; CDR3 protein: CASSQDIRGTSGRVRFNEQFF; CDR3 DNA: TGTGCCAGCAGCCAAGATATCAGGGGAACTAGCGGGAGGGTAAGATTCAATGAGCAGTTCTTC
D gene: .; J gene: TRBJ1-4; clone size: few; V gene: TRBV11-2; CDR3 protein: CASSLGFFEKLFF; CDR3 DNA: TGTGCCAGCAGCTTGGGCTTTTTTGAAAAACTGTTTTTT
D gene: TRBD1; J gene: TRBJ2-5; clone size: many; V gene: TRBV6-1; CDR3 protein: CASSGADPGGTQYF; CDR3 DNA: TGTGCCAGCAGTGGGGCAGACCCAGGGGGGACCCAGTACTTC